The 27 T cell receptor beta chains below were found in one sample sequenced in a study of spatial heterogeneity in lung cancer. The time point: sample taken at primary tumor resection. TCRdb reanalysed the 5' RACE reads using MiXCR and keeps one entry per CDR3 protein. The sample records around 20,000 distinct CDR3 sequences, 7.5% being singletons. Their antigens are not known. Study outcomes and limitations: The study found that expanded intratumoral alpha and beta TCR counts tracked tumor mutation counts.

Source: lung tumor tissue, taken at surgery. These receptors were obtained from a male donor with early-stage non-small cell lung cancer.

This clonotype was recorded at least ten times. The gene calls are TRBV6-5 and TRBJ1-2; D is uncertain. The CDR3 length is 12 residues. Germline V lookup: CDR1 MNHEY, CDR2 SVGAGI. V was cut by 6 bases and J by 8 bases, with 13 bases left in between. The CDR3 sequence: CASRQRVEGYTF. CDR3 coding DNA: TGTGCCAGCAGACAAAGGGTAGAGGGCTACACCTTC.

This clonotype is a singleton in its sample. The V and J genes are TRBV6-6 and TRBJ1-5, with a possible D match to TRBD1 (5 bases). The ends were cut back, 2 bases at V and 0 bases at J, with 8 bases in the middle. This CDR3 is built from 15 residues. Germline V lookup: CDR1 MNHNY, CDR2 SVGAGI (reference sequence). For the CDR3, the DNA is TGTGCCAGCAGTTACGAGGGGTATAGCAATCAGCCCCAGCATTTT. Amino acids: CASSYEGYSNQPQHF.

This clonotype is medium-sized. This chain joins TRBV7-2 and TRBJ2-5; possible D gene TRBD2, 6 bases. Germline V gene sequence: CDR1 SGHTA, CDR2 FQGNSA. V dropped 1 base and J dropped 3 bases, with 15 bases sitting between them. CDR3 length: 16 residues. The CDR3: CASSLGPRTGEETQYF. The CDR3, as DNA: TGTGCCAGCAGCTTAGGGCCCCGGACGGGGGAAGAGACCCAGTACTTC. The variable domain in full, completed from reference TRBV7-2 and TRBJ2-5, reads GAGVSQSPSNKVTEKGKDVELRCDPISGHTALYWYRQSLGQGLEFLIYFQGNSAPDKSGLPSDRFSAERTGGSVSTLTIQRTQQEDSAVYLCASSLGPRTGEETQYFGPGTRLLVL.

This clonotype occurred many times. V gene TRBV20-1 combines with J gene TRBJ1-2, with 10 positions matching TRBD1. Germline CDR1 reads DFQATT; CDR2 reads SNEGSKA (reference sequence). The CDR3 spans 14 residues. The V gene end was trimmed by 2 bases and the J gene end by 8 bases; junction bases not matched to a gene: 8. Here the CDR3 DNA reads TGCAGTGCTAGACCCGGACAGGGGGTAGGGGGCTACACCTTC. Translation: CSARPGQGVGGYTF.

Only a few counts were recorded for this clonotype. This chain links TRBV5-1 with TRBJ1-1; D remains ambiguous. This CDR3 has 13 amino acids. V was cut by 6 bases and J by 3 bases, with 12 bases left in between. Germline V gene data show CDR1 as SGHRS and CDR2 as YFSETQ. In DNA form, the CDR3 reads TGCGCCAGCACCTTTGGGCAGTACACTGAAGCTTTCTTT. This sequence encodes CASTFGQYTEAFF. The complete variable domain, with remaining parts taken from reference TRBV5-1 and TRBJ1-1, reads KAGVTQTPRYLIKTRGQQVTLSCSPISGHRSVSWYQQTPGQGLQFLFEYFSETQRNKGNFPGRFSGRQFSNSRSEMNVSTLELGDSALYLCASTFGQYTEAFFGQGTRLTVV.

This clonotype was observed at least ten times. This chain connects TRBV5-1 to TRBJ1-1; no clear D gene. CDR1 and CDR2 (germline): SGHRS, YFSETQ. CDR3 length: 14 amino acids. Trimming removed 0 bases at V and 4 bases at J, with 10 bases between. The CDR3 loop reads CASSLAQGGTEAFF. The CDR3 nucleotides are TGCGCCAGCAGCTTGGCCCAAGGTGGCACTGAAGCTTTCTTT.

A word on this clonotype: Possible read error: a much larger clone is one base away. This sequence joins TRBV28 and TRBJ2-2; D may be TRBD1 (6 bases). CDR1 MDHEN and CDR2 SYDVKM come from the germline V gene. The germline V and J ends were trimmed by 7 bases and 0 bases, with 12 bases remaining between them. The CDR3 sequence is 15 residues long. The CDR3 region is CASKTRGSNTGELFF. In DNA form, the CDR3 reads TGTGCCAGCAAAACCAGGGGCTCGAACACCGGGGAGCTGTTTTTT.

This clonotype occurred many times. CDR3 amino acids: CASNPDRGGYNEQFF. The CDR3 DNA reads as TGTGCCAGCAATCCGGACAGGGGAGGGTACAATGAGCAGTTCTTC. The rearrangement joins TRBV28 to TRBJ2-1, with 9 bases identical to TRBD1. Germline CDR1 is MDHEN and CDR2 is SYDVKM. V shed 7 bases and J 4 bases; nucleotides not matched to a gene: 8. The CDR3 sequence is 15 residues long.

This clonotype was counted at least ten times. The V call is TRBV6-2 or TRBV6-3, the J call TRBJ1-4, with 9 nucleotides matching TRBD1. Looked up from germline, CDR1 is MNHEY and CDR2 is SVGEGT. With 5 bases clipped from V and 3 bases from J, the junction kept 4 bases outside the gene matches. This CDR3 contains 15 residues. The CDR3 is CASSGDRAANEKLFF. The CDR3, as DNA: TGTGCCAGCAGTGGGGACAGGGCGGCTAATGAAAAACTGTTTTTT.

J is TRBJ2-7 and V is TRBV9; D tentatively fits TRBD1 or TRBD2 (5 bases each). CDR3 length equals 16 residues. V was pared by 0 bases and J by 3 bases, with 16 bases between. From germline, CDR1 is SGDLS and CDR2 YYNGEE. CDR3 DNA: TGTGCCAGCAGCGTAGGGGCTGGGGGAGCTAACTACGAGCAGTACTTC. Translated: CASSVGAGGANYEQYF.

This clonotype was counted at least ten times. V usage is TRBV20-1 and J usage is TRBJ1-1; possible D gene TRBD1, 5 bases. The V gene's germline CDR1 is DFQATT and CDR2 SNEGSKA (reference sequence). The CDR3 covers 13 residues. V lost 5 bases to trimming and J lost 8 bases, with 18 bases between them. CDR3 protein: CSAPGPSQEEAFF. CDR3 coding DNA: TGCAGTGCTCCGGGACCGAGCCAGGAGGAAGCTTTCTTT.

This clonotype was counted at least ten times. The chain links TRBV29-1 to TRBJ1-5, with 7 nucleotides matching TRBD1. The CDR3 contains 13 residues. V shed 6 bases and J 4 bases; nucleotides not matched to a gene: 6. Germline V CDR1 and CDR2: SQVTM, ANQGSEA. CDR3 residues: CSVRDSLNQPQHF. CDR3 nucleotides: TGCAGCGTCCGGGACAGTCTTAATCAGCCCCAGCATTTT.

In its sample, this clonotype ranks as medium-sized. The chain combines TRBV9 with TRBJ1-5; D is undetermined. Germline CDR1 and CDR2: SGDLS and YYNGEE. Trimming took off 0 bases at V and 2 bases at J, with 9 bases between the two ends. The CDR3 is 15 residues long. This chain's CDR3 is CASSVGVVGNQPQHF. The CDR3 DNA sequence: TGTGCCAGCAGCGTAGGAGTAGTGGGCAATCAGCCCCAGCATTTT.

This clonotype was recorded a few times. The chain recombines TRBV29-1 with TRBJ2-4; D is ambiguous. V lost 0 bases, J lost 0 bases, and 3 bases lay in between. The CDR3 is 13 residues long. Looked up from germline, CDR1 is SQVTM and CDR2 is ANQGSEA. The CDR3 is CSVEELAKNIQYF. The CDR3 coding sequence is TGCAGCGTTGAAGAACTAGCCAAAAACATTCAGTACTTC.

This clonotype came up a few times. The V call is TRBV6-2 or TRBV6-3, the J call TRBJ2-7; 7 bases map to TRBD1. V was clipped by 8 bases and J by 5 bases; unmatched bases: 9. CDR1 is MNHEY and CDR2 is SVGEGT in the germline V gene. The CDR3 consists of 13 residues. CDR3 DNA: TGTGCCAGCGCCCAGGACAGGTCCAACGAGCAGTACTTC. The encoded protein is CASAQDRSNEQYF.

This clonotype was counted a few times. CDR3 nucleotides: TGCAGTGCTAGAGATGACAGGGGGTTTGAGACCCAGTACTTC. This translates into CSARDDRGFETQYF. The gene calls are TRBV20-1 and TRBJ2-5; 9 nucleotides match TRBD1. CDR3 length: 14 amino acids. Looked up from germline, CDR1 is DFQATT and CDR2 is SNEGSKA (reference sequence). The V and J ends lost 0 bases and 5 bases, in that order; junction bases with no gene match: 4.

V gene TRBV7-9 combines with J gene TRBJ1-6; TRBD1 agrees at 11 bases. Trimming at V came to 5 bases and at J to 9 bases, leaving 6 bases not matched to a gene. This CDR3 spans 15 amino acids. Germline-derived CDR1 and CDR2 are SEHNR and FQNEAQ (reference sequence). DNA for the CDR3: TGTGCCAGCAGCCCCGGGACAGGGGGACGTTCACCCCTCCACTTT. Its protein product is CASSPGTGGRSPLHF.

The table lists this clonotype with a few counts. A read error may be the cause here, since a much bigger clone is one base away. This chain uses TRBV3-1 with TRBJ2-2, with D possibly being TRBD1 (6 bases). Deletions cut 4 bases from V and 0 bases from J, with 9 bases between. The CDR3 has 15 residues. Germline CDR1 reads LGHDT; CDR2 reads YNNKEL (reference sequence). The CDR3 sequence is CASSPGTTNTGELFF. The CDR3 region has the DNA TGTGCCAGCAGCCCCGGGACAACGAACACCGGGGAGCTGTTTTTT.

This clonotype is medium-sized (0.01 to 0.1%) by share. This rearrangement joins TRBV5-1 to TRBJ2-5; 12 bases align to TRBD1. Per germline, CDR1 SGHRS and CDR2 YFSETQ. The CDR3 is 15 residues long. Unmatched junction bases numbered 5, after V lost 3 bases and J lost 5 bases. CDR3 sequence: CASSWGQGASETQYF. DNA of the CDR3: TGCGCCAGCAGCTGGGGACAGGGGGCGAGTGAGACCCAGTACTTC. Drawing the rest from reference TRBV5-1 and TRBJ2-5, the complete variable domain is KAGVTQTPRYLIKTRGQQVTLSCSPISGHRSVSWYQQTPGQGLQFLFEYFSETQRNKGNFPGRFSGRQFSNSRSEMNVSTLELGDSALYLCASSWGQGASETQYFGPGTRLLVL.

This clonotype was detected only a few times. The rearrangement links TRBV4-1 to TRBJ2-7, with D perhaps TRBD2 (6 bases). V lost 4 bases, J lost 1 base, and 14 bases lay in between. This CDR3 is 15 amino acids long. CDR1 MGHRA and CDR2 YSYEKL come from the germline V gene. The CDR3: CASSLSGRSSYEQYF. The CDR3, as DNA: TGCGCCAGCAGCCTATCGGGGAGGTCGTCCTACGAGCAGTACTTC.

Sample share makes this clonotype medium-sized. The chain employs TRBV5-1 and TRBJ1-4; a weak D match, TRBD1 (5 bases). Germline values: CDR1 SGHRS, CDR2 YFSETQ. Trimming shortened V by 5 bases and J by 7 bases, and 15 bases separated the two germline ends. The CDR3 covers 14 residues. CDR3 DNA sequence: TGCGCCAGCAGTTCTCAGGGAGCGGGTGAAAAACTGTTTTTT. It translates to CASSSQGAGEKLFF.

A few counts support this clonotype. J is TRBJ2-5 and V is TRBV7-6, with TRBD1 as a possible D gene (5 bases). Trimming took off 1 base at V and 6 bases at J, with 12 bases between the two ends. Germline V gene data show CDR1 as SGHVS and CDR2 as FNYEAQ. The CDR3 is made up of 14 amino acids. The CDR3 DNA follows: TGTGCCAGCAGCTTAGTGGGGCCACGGAAGACCCAGTACTTC. This gives the protein CASSLVGPRKTQYF.

This clonotype was seen only a few times. The V call is TRBV7-2, the J call TRBJ1-4; D gene ambiguous. V was shortened by 5 bases and J by 8 bases, with 9 bases between the two germline ends. This CDR3 is built from 12 residues. Germline V gives CDR1 SGHTA, CDR2 FQGNSA. For the CDR3, the DNA is TGTGCCAGCAGCCCGGGTTTAGAAAAACTGTTTTTT. Translation gives CASSPGLEKLFF.

Concerning this clonotype itself: A much larger clone is a single base away; this may be a read error. The chain uses TRBV4-1 and TRBJ1-5; TRBD1 matches 8 bases. CDR3 length: 15 amino acids. The V gene's germline CDR1 is MGHRA and CDR2 YSYEKL. CDR3 sequence: CASSQAPGQVKPQQF. The CDR3 DNA follows: TGCGCCAGCAGCCAAGCGCCGGGACAGGTTAAGCCCCAGCAATTT.

This clonotype was seen a few times. The rearrangement joins TRBV28 to TRBJ2-7, with 8 bases that match TRBD1. CDR1 MDHEN and CDR2 SYDVKM come from the germline V gene. CDR3 length: 13 amino acids. V lost 5 bases to trimming and J lost 9 bases; unmatched junction nucleotides: 9. CDR3 sequence: CASSPPDRVWQYF. The CDR3 bases are TGTGCCAGCAGTCCCCCGGACAGGGTATGGCAGTACTTC.

This clonotype was observed at least ten times. The gene calls are TRBV7-2 and TRBJ1-5; possible D gene TRBD1, 6 bases. The CDR3 loop spans 15 amino acids. Trimming took off 4 bases at V and 3 bases at J, with 13 bases between the two ends. CDR1 is SGHTA and CDR2 is FQGNSA in the germline V gene. This CDR3 reads CASSSFGQYNQPQHF. CDR3 DNA: TGTGCCAGCAGCTCGTTCGGACAGTACAATCAGCCCCAGCATTTT.

This clonotype was counted at least ten times. The V gene is TRBV3-1, the J gene TRBJ1-5; no definite D call. The germline V and J ends were trimmed by 3 bases and 5 bases, with 14 bases remaining between them. The CDR3 sequence is 15 residues long. Germline CDR1 reads LGHDT; CDR2 reads YNNKEL (reference sequence). The CDR3 nucleotides are TGTGCCAGCAGCCATTCTGGGAGCAGGTATCAGCCCCAGCATTTT. Its translation is CASSHSGSRYQPQHF. Using reference TRBV3-1 and TRBJ1-5 for the parts outside the CDR3, the full variable domain is DTAVSQTPKYLVTQMGNDKSIKCEQNLGHDTMYWYKQDSKKFLKIMFSYNNKELIINETVPNRFSPKSPDKAHLNLHINSLELGDSAVYFCASSHSGSRYQPQHFGDGTRLSIL.